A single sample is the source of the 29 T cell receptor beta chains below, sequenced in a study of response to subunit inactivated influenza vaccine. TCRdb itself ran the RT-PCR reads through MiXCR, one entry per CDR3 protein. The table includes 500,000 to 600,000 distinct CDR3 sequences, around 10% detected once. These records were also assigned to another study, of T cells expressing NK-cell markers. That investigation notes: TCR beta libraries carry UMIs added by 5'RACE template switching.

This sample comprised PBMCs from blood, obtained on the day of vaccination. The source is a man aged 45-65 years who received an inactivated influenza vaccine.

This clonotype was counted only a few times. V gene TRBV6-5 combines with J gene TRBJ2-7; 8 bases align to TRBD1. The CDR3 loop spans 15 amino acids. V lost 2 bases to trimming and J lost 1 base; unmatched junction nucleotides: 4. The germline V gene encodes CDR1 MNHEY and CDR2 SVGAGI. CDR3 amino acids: CASSYDRGLSYEQYF. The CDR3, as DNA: TGTGCCAGCAGTTACGACAGGGGCTTGTCCTACGAGCAGTACTTC.

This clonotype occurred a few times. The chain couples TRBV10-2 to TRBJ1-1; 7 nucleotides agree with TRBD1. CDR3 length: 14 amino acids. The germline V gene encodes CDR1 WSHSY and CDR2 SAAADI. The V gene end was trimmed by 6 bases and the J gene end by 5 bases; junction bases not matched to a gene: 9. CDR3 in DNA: TGCGCCAGCAGCCGACAGGGAGGTAGGACTGAAGCTTTCTTT. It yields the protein CASSRQGGRTEAFF.

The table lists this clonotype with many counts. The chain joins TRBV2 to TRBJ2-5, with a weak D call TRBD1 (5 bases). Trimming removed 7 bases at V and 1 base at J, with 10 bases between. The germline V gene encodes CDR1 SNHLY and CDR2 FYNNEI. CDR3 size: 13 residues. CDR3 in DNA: TGTGCCAGCAAGGTTACAGGCCAAGAGACCCAGTACTTC. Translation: CASKVTGQETQYF.

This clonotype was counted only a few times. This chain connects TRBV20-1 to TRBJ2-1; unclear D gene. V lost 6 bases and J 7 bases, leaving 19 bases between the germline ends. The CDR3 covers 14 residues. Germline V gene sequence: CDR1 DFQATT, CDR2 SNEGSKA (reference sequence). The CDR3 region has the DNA TGCAGTGCCCTCGTTGGAACAGACTGGAATGAGCAGTTCTTC. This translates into CSALVGTDWNEQFF.

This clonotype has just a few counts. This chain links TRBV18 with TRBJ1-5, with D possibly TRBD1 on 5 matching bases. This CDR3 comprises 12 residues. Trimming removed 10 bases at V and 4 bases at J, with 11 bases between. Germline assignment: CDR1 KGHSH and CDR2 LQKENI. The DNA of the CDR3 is TGTGCCACCGGACATCGAAATCAGCCCCAGCATTTT. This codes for CATGHRNQPQHF. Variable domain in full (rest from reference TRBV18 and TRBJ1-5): NAGVMQNPRHLVRRRGQEARLRCSPMKGHSHVYWYRQLPEEGLKFMVYLQKENIIDESGMPKERFSAEFPKEGPSILRIQQVVRGDSAAYFCATGHRNQPQHFGDGTRLSIL.

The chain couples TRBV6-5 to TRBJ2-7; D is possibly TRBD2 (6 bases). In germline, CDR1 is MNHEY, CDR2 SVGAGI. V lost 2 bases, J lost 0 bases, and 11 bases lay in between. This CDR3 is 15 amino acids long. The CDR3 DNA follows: TGTGCCAGCAGTTACCGCGGAGGGAGCTCCTACGAGCAGTACTTC. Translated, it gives CASSYRGGSSYEQYF.

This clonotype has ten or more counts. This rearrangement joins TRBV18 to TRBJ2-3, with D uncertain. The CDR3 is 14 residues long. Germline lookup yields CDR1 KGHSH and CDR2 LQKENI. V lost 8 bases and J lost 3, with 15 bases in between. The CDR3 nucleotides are TGTGCCAGCAGTCCCCCTGGGCTAACAGATACGCAGTATTTT. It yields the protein CASSPPGLTDTQYF. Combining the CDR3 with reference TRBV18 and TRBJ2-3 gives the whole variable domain NAGVMQNPRHLVRRRGQEARLRCSPMKGHSHVYWYRQLPEEGLKFMVYLQKENIIDESGMPKERFSAEFPKEGPSILRIQQVVRGDSAAYFCASSPPGLTDTQYFGPGTRLTVL.

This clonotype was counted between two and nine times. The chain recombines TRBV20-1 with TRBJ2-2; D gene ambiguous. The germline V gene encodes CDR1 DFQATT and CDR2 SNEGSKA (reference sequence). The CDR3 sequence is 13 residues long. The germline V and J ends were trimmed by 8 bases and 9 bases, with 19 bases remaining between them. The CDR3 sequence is CSTTRLGGRELFF. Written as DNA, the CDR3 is TGCAGTACGACACGTCTCGGCGGCCGGGAGCTGTTTTTT.

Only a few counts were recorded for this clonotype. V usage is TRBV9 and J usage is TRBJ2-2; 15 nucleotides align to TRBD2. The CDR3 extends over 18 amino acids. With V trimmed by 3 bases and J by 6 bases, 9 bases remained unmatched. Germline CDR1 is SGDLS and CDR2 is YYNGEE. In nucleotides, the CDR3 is TGTGCCAGCAGCGCGGGACTAGCGGGAGGAAAGGGTCCCGGGGAGCTGTTTTTT. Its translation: CASSAGLAGGKGPGELFF.

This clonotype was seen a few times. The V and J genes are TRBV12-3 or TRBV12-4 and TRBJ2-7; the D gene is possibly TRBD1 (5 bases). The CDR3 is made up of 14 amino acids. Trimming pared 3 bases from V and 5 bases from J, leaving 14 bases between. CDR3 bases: TGTGCCAGCAGTTTTCTAGGACAAAACAACGAGCAGTACTTC. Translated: CASSFLGQNNEQYF.

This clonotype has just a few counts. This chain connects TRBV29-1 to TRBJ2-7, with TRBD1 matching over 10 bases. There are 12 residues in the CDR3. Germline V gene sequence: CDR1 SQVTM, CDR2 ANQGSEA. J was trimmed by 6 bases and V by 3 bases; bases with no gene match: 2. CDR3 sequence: CSVDGQGGEQYF. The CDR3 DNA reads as TGCAGCGTTGACGGACAGGGGGGCGAGCAGTACTTC.

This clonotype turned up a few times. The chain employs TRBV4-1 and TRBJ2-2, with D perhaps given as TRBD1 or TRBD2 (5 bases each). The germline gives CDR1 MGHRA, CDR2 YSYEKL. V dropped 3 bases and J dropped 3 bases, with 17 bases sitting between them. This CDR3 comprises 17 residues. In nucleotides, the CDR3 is TGCGCCAGCAGCCACCACACCGAGGGACCTTACACCGGGGAGCTGTTTTTT. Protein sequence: CASSHHTEGPYTGELFF.

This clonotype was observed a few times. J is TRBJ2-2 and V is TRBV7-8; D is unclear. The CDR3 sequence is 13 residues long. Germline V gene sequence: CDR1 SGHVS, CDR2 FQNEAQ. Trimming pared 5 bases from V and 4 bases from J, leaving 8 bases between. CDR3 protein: CASSAGRTGELFF. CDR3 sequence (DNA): TGTGCCAGCAGCGCCGGGCGCACCGGGGAGCTGTTTTTT.

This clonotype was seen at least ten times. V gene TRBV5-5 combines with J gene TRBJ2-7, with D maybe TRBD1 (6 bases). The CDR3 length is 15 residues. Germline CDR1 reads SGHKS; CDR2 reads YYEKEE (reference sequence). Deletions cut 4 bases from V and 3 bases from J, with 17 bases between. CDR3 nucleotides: TGTGCCAGCAGCCCAGGGGCCAACAGCGGCTACGAGCAGTACTTC. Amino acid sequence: CASSPGANSGYEQYF.

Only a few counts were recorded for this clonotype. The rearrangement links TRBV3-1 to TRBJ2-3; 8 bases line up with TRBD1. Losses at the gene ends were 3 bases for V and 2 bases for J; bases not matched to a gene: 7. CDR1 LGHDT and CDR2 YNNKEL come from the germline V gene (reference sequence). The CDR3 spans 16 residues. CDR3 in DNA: TGTGCCAGCAGCCAGACAGGGGACTTCGACACAGATACGCAGTATTTT. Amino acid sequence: CASSQTGDFDTDTQYF.

The CDR3 DNA follows: TGTGCCAGCAGCCAGCGGGCCTCTGGGGCCAACGTCCTGACTTTC. Its translation is CASSQRASGANVLTF. The V call is TRBV9, the J call TRBJ2-6, with D possibly being TRBD2 (6 bases). Trimming left V 4 bases short and J 0 bases short, with 8 bases between. Germline CDR1 is SGDLS and CDR2 is YYNGEE. The CDR3 consists of 15 residues.

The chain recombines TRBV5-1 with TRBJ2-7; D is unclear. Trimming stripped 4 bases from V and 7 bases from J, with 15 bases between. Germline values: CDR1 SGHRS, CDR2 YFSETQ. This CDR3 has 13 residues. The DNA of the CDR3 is TGCGCCAGCAGCCCTTCCTTATCCTCGGAGCAGTACTTC. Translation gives CASSPSLSSEQYF.

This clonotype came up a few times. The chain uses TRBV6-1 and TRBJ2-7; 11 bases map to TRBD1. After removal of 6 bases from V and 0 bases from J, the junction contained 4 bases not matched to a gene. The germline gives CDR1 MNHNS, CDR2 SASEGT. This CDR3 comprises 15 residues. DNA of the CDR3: TGTGCCAGCAGGGAGGACAGGGGGCCCTCCTACGAGCAGTACTTC. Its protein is CASREDRGPSYEQYF.

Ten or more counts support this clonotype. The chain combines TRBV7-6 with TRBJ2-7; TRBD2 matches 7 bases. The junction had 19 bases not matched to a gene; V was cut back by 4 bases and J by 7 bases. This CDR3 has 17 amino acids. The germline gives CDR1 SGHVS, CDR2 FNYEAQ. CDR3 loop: CASSYKQEAGDPVEQYF. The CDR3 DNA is TGTGCCAGCAGCTACAAGCAGGAGGCGGGGGATCCGGTAGAGCAGTACTTC.

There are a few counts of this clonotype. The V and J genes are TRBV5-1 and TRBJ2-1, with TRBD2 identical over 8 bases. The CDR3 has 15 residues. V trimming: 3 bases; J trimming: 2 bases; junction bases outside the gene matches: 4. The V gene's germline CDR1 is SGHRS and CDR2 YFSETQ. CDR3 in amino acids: CASSSDGGAYNEQFF. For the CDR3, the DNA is TGCGCCAGCAGCTCGGACGGGGGGGCCTACAATGAGCAGTTCTTC.

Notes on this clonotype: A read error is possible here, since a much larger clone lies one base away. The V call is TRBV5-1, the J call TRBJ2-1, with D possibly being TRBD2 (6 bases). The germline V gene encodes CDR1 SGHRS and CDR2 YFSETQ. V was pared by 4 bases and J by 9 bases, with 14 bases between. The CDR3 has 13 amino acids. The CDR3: CASSTLGGGEQFF. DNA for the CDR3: TGCGCCAGCAGCACCCTCGGGGGAGGTGAGCAGTTCTTC.

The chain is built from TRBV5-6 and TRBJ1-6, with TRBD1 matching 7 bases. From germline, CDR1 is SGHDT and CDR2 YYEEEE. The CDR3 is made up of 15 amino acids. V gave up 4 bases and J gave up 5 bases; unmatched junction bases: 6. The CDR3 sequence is CASSAVTGNNSPLHF. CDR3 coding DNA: TGTGCCAGCAGCGCGGTGACAGGGAATAATTCACCCCTCCACTTT. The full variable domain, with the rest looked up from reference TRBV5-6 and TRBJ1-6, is DAGVTQSPTHLIKTRGQQVTLRCSPKSGHDTVSWYQQALGQGPQFIFQYYEEEERQRGNFPDRFSGHQFPNYSSELNVNALLLGDSALYLCASSAVTGNNSPLHFGNGTRLTVT.

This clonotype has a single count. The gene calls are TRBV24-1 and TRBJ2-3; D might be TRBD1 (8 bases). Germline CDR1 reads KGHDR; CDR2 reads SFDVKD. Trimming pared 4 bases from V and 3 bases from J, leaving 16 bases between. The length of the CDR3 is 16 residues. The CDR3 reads CATSDTHRGGTDTQYF. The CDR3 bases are TGTGCCACCAGTGACACCCACAGGGGGGGAACAGATACGCAGTATTTT.

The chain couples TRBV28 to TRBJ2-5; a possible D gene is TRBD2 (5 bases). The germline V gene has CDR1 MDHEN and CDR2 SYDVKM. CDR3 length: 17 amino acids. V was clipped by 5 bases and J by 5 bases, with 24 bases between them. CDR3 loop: CASSLAHGWGGGETQYF. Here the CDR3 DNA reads TGTGCCAGCAGTCTAGCCCATGGGTGGGGTGGTGGGGAGACCCAGTACTTC.

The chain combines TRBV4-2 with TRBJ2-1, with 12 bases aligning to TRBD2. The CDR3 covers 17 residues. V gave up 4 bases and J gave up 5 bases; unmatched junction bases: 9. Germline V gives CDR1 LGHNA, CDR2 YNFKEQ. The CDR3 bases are TGTGCCAGCAGCCGCCTTACTTCTAGCGGGAGGGACAATGAGCAGTTCTTC. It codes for CASSRLTSSGRDNEQFF.

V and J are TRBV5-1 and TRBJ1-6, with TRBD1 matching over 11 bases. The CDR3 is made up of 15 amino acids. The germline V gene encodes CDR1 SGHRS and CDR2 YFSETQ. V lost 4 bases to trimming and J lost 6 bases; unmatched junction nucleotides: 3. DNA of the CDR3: TGCGCCAGCAGCAGGGACAGGGGGTCTAATTCACCCCTCCACTTT. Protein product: CASSRDRGSNSPLHF.

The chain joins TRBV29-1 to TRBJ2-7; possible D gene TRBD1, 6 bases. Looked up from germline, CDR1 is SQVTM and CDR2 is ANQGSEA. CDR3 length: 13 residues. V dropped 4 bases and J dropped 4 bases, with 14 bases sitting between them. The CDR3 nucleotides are TGCAGCGTTGCCACAGGGAAGTTTTACGAGCAGTACTTC. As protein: CSVATGKFYEQYF.

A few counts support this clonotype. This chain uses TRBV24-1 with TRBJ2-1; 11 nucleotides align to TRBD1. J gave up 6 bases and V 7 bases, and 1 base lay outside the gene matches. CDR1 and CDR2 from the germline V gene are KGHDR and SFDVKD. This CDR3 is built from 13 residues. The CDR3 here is CATRGTGGNEQFF. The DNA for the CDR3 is TGTGCCACCAGAGGGACAGGGGGCAATGAGCAGTTCTTC.

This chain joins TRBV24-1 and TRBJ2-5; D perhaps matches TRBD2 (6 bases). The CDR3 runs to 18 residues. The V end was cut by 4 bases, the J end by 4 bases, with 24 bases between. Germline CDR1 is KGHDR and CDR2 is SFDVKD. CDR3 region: CATSDTTQSWRAGETQYF. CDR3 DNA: TGTGCCACCAGTGACACCACCCAATCCTGGAGGGCGGGAGAGACCCAGTACTTC.